Listed here are 31 T cell receptor beta chains from one sample, sequenced in a study of vaccination and CD4 T cells after COVID-19. Time point in this sample: late sampling 161 to 241 days after vaccination in three convalescent patients. TCRdb reanalysed the PCR reads using MiXCR and keeps one entry per CDR3 protein. Among more than 25,000 distinct CDR3 sequences listed, roughly 50% were seen once. This specimen was CD4+ T cells from blood, taken about 7 months after SARS-CoV-2 vaccination. The receptors were sampled from a human donor who had recovered from COVID-19.

V gene TRBV27 combines with J gene TRBJ1-6, with TRBD1 matching 7 bases. Losses at the gene ends were 6 bases for V and 9 bases for J; bases not matched to a gene: 11. The CDR3 spans 15 residues. CDR1 and CDR2 from the germline V gene are MNHEY and SMNVEV (reference sequence). The CDR3 nucleotides read TGTGCCAGCAGCCTGTCCGGGACAGTGGGTTCACCCCTCCACTTT. Translating gives CASSLSGTVGSPLHF.

The V and J genes are TRBV15 and TRBJ1-1; no firm D call. Germline lookup yields CDR1 LNHNV and CDR2 YYDKDF (reference sequence). CDR3 length: 15 amino acids. The V gene lost 3 bases and the J gene lost 1 base, with 12 bases spanning the gap. The DNA of the CDR3 is TGTGCCACCAGCAGTTTGATTAATCAGAACACTGAAGCTTTCTTT. This codes for CATSSLINQNTEAFF.

This clonotype was observed a single time. This chain uses TRBV5-4 with TRBJ1-1; D is ambiguous. V was clipped by 4 bases and J by 6 bases, with 16 bases between them. The CDR3 totals 14 residues. Per the germline V gene, CDR1 is SGHNT and CDR2 is YYREEE (reference sequence). Here the CDR3 DNA reads TGTGCCAGCAGCCCGAGGTCCAGGTTGGCTGAAGCTTTCTTT. Translated, it gives CASSPRSRLAEAFF.

V usage is TRBV28 and J usage is TRBJ1-6; weak D call: TRBD1 (5 bases). The V end was cut by 3 bases, the J end by 8 bases, with 14 bases between. In germline, CDR1 is MDHEN, CDR2 SYDVKM. The CDR3 is 15 amino acids. In nucleotides, the CDR3 is TGTGCCAGCAGTTTTGTGGGGGTTCTTGATTCACCCCTCCACTTT. Translation gives CASSFVGVLDSPLHF.

This clonotype was found a few times. The chain combines TRBV7-6 with TRBJ2-2; TRBD2 agrees at 9 bases. The CDR3 spans 15 residues. Germline V gene lookup returns CDR1 SGHVS and CDR2 FNYEAQ. V shed 4 bases and J 4 bases; nucleotides not matched to a gene: 4. CDR3 residues: CASSSTSGLTGELFF. The DNA for the CDR3 is TGTGCCAGCAGCTCGACTAGCGGCCTCACCGGGGAGCTGTTTTTT.

This clonotype was seen only a few times. This sequence joins TRBV20-1 and TRBJ1-2; maybe TRBD1 (5 bases). The germline V and J ends were trimmed by 6 bases and 2 bases, with 19 bases remaining between them. Germline loops: CDR1 DFQATT, CDR2 SNEGSKA (reference sequence). The CDR3 spans 15 residues. The CDR3 DNA reads TGCAGTGCATATCCTGCGGGACGCCGAAACTATGGCTACACCTTC. Translation gives CSAYPAGRRNYGYTF.

In this sample, this clonotype turned up a few times. The chain recombines TRBV20-1 with TRBJ1-6; D remains ambiguous. Trimming left V 6 bases short and J 9 bases short, with 9 bases between. The germline V gene has CDR1 DFQATT and CDR2 SNEGSKA (reference sequence). The length of the CDR3 is 11 residues. The CDR3: CSARRGSPLHF. The CDR3 DNA sequence: TGCAGTGCCAGAAGAGGTTCACCCCTCCACTTT.

The chain uses TRBV20-1 and TRBJ2-5; a weak D match, TRBD2 (6 bases). Trimming left V 4 bases short and J 1 base short, with 19 bases between. The CDR3 runs to 16 residues. Germline V lookup: CDR1 DFQATT, CDR2 SNEGSKA (reference sequence). CDR3 in DNA: TGCAGTGCTAAGCACGGGAGAGGCCTCTTCCAAGAGACCCAGTACTTC. Its translation is CSAKHGRGLFQETQYF.

Only a few counts were recorded for this clonotype. V and J are TRBV7-3 and TRBJ2-3, with 8 bases lining up with TRBD1. V was pared by 5 bases and J by 1 base, with 5 bases of the junction left unmatched. The CDR3 has 15 amino acids. CDR1 and CDR2 (germline): SGHTA, FQGTGA. CDR3 protein: CASSRQGIRTDTQYF. Here the CDR3 DNA reads TGTGCCAGCAGCCGACAGGGGATCCGCACAGATACGCAGTATTTT.

The genes are TRBV27 and TRBJ2-3; 11 bases are a match to TRBD2. The trim removed 2 bases at V and 4 bases at J, leaving 5 bases unmatched. Germline loops: CDR1 MNHEY, CDR2 SMNVEV (reference sequence). CDR3 length: 16 amino acids. The CDR3 spells CASSLELAGASDTQYF. The CDR3 coding sequence is TGTGCCAGCAGTTTAGAACTAGCGGGAGCGTCAGATACGCAGTATTTT.

The count of this clonotype is one. The rearrangement joins TRBV7-6 to TRBJ1-6, with D uncertain. The germline V gene has CDR1 SGHVS and CDR2 FNYEAQ. The CDR3 is 13 residues long. Trimming took off 1 base at V and 7 bases at J, with 5 bases between the two ends. The CDR3 DNA reads TGTGCCAGCAGCTTAGACCTCAATTCACCCCTCCACTTT. It codes for CASSLDLNSPLHF.

This chain connects TRBV19 to TRBJ1-2; a possible D gene is TRBD1 (6 bases). CDR1 is LNHDA, CDR2 SQIVND, per germline (reference sequence). The V gene lost 6 bases and the J gene lost 5 bases, with 10 bases spanning the gap. CDR3 length: 12 residues. DNA for the CDR3: TGTGCCAGTAGACCGCAGGGGTATGGCTACACCTTC. Amino acids: CASRPQGYGYTF.

The rearrangement links TRBV10-3 to TRBJ2-1; 7 bases are shared with TRBD1. V dropped 4 bases and J dropped 8; count of bases not matched to a gene: 8. This CDR3 spans 14 amino acids. Germline V gene sequence: CDR1 ENHRY, CDR2 SYGVKD. In DNA form, the CDR3 reads TGTGCCATCAGTGTTACACAGGGGTGGGATGAGCAGTTCTTC. Protein: CAISVTQGWDEQFF.

The CDR3 DNA reads TGTGCCAGCAGTCGCAGCTTACTTGGTGAAGCTTTCTTT. This gives the protein CASSRSLLGEAFF. The V gene is TRBV28, the J gene TRBJ1-1; no clear D gene. The CDR3 runs to 13 residues. Trimming removed 5 bases from V and 7 bases from J, with 14 bases in between. Germline V gene sequence: CDR1 MDHEN, CDR2 SYDVKM.

The rearrangement joins TRBV20-1 to TRBJ1-2; D is perhaps TRBD1 (5 bases). V gave up 0 bases and J gave up 4 bases, with 12 bases separating them. Germline CDR1 reads DFQATT; CDR2 reads SNEGSKA (reference sequence). The CDR3 has 14 residues. CDR3 sequence reads: CSARDFRAAYGYTF. CDR3 nucleotide sequence: TGCAGTGCTAGAGATTTCAGGGCGGCCTATGGCTACACCTTC.

This CDR3 reads CASSEPGQVSYEQYF. Written as DNA, the CDR3 is TGTGCCAGCAGTGAACCGGGACAGGTCTCCTACGAGCAGTACTTC. The rearrangement uses TRBV6-1 and TRBJ2-7, with 8 bases that match TRBD1. Germline CDR1 is MNHNS and CDR2 is SASEGT. The length of the CDR3 is 15 residues. V was pared by 2 bases and J by 0 bases, with 3 bases of the junction left unmatched.

The chain recombines TRBV19 with TRBJ2-7, with 8 bases aligning to TRBD1. The germline gives CDR1 LNHDA, CDR2 SQIVND (reference sequence). The CDR3 has 16 residues. The V gene end was trimmed by 4 bases and the J gene end by 2 bases; junction bases not matched to a gene: 10. This chain's CDR3 is CASSSPGQGLTYEQYF. In DNA form, the CDR3 reads TGTGCCAGTAGTAGCCCCGGACAGGGTCTTACCTACGAGCAGTACTTC.

V usage is TRBV25-1 and J usage is TRBJ2-5; TRBD1 matches 9 bases. After removal of 1 base from V and 1 base from J, the junction contained 1 base not matched to a gene. The V gene's germline CDR1 is MGHDK and CDR2 SYGVNS. The CDR3 is 15 amino acids. In DNA form, the CDR3 reads TGTGCCAGCAGTGAATTGACAGGGGGCCAAGAGACCCAGTACTTC. Translated: CASSELTGGQETQYF.

J is TRBJ2-5 and V is TRBV20-1; a possible D gene is TRBD1 (5 bases). Trimming took 0 bases from V and 4 from J, leaving 18 bases between them. The length of the CDR3 is 16 residues. Germline V CDR1 and CDR2: DFQATT, SNEGSKA (reference sequence). For the CDR3, the DNA is TGCAGTGCTAGAGATCCTTCCGGCGGTACAGGAGAGACCCAGTACTTC. Protein: CSARDPSGGTGETQYF.

The CDR3 here is CASSTDRDGYGYTF. Here the CDR3 DNA reads TGTGCCAGCAGTACGGACCGGGACGGATATGGCTACACCTTC. The J gene is TRBJ1-2, the V gene TRBV6-2 or TRBV6-3; maybe TRBD1 (5 bases). The germline gives CDR1 MNHEY, CDR2 SVGEGT. The CDR3 contains 14 residues. Trimming removed 5 bases from V and 5 bases from J, with 15 bases in between.

The gene calls are TRBV24-1 and TRBJ2-1, with TRBD2 matching 9 bases. Trimming at V came to 1 base and at J to 8 bases, leaving 11 bases not matched to a gene. This CDR3 has 17 amino acids. Germline values: CDR1 KGHDR, CDR2 SFDVKD. The CDR3 region has the DNA TGTGCCACCAGTGATTTCTCCGCTGTAGCGGGAGTGGATGAGCAGTTCTTC. Encoded protein: CATSDFSAVAGVDEQFF.

V and J are TRBV20-1 and TRBJ1-2, with 9 bases aligning to TRBD1. The CDR3 is made up of 15 amino acids. After removal of 6 bases from V and 5 bases from J, the junction contained 13 bases not matched to a gene. CDR1 is DFQATT, CDR2 SNEGSKA, per germline (reference sequence). CDR3 sequence (DNA): TGCAGTGCGCCCGGTCGGGGACAGGGTCATTATGGCTACACCTTC. This encodes CSAPGRGQGHYGYTF.

V is TRBV10-1 and J is TRBJ2-1; D remains ambiguous. Looked up from germline, CDR1 is WNHNN and CDR2 is SYGVQD (reference sequence). This CDR3 is 15 amino acids long. Between the trimmed V and J ends, which lost 2 bases and 0 bases, there was a span of 8 bases. This CDR3 is CASSEGSVSYNEQFF. In DNA form, the CDR3 reads TGCGCCAGCAGTGAGGGATCGGTCTCCTACAATGAGCAGTTCTTC.

The gene calls are TRBV15 and TRBJ2-5, with D hard to call. The CDR3 sequence is 13 residues long. Germline-derived CDR1 and CDR2 are LNHNV and YYDKDF (reference sequence). The V and J ends lost 1 base and 2 bases respectively, with 5 bases between them. CDR3 nucleotide sequence: TGTGCCACCAGCAGAGGGGGACAAGAGACCCAGTACTTC. Amino acid sequence: CATSRGGQETQYF. The whole variable domain, filled in from reference TRBV15 and TRBJ2-5, reads DAMVIQNPRYQVTQFGKPVTLSCSQTLNHNVMYWYQQKSSQAPKLLFHYYDKDFNNEADTPDNFQSRRPNTSFCFLDIRSPGLGDTAMYLCATSRGGQETQYFGPGTRLLVL.

V gene TRBV15 combines with J gene TRBJ2-5; D call uncertain. The germline V and J ends were trimmed by 1 base and 3 bases, with 9 bases remaining between them. The CDR3 length is 14 residues. In germline, CDR1 is LNHNV, CDR2 YYDKDF (reference sequence). This chain's CDR3 is CATSRGGDEETQYF. The DNA of the CDR3 is TGTGCCACCAGCAGAGGAGGCGACGAAGAGACCCAGTACTTC.

This clonotype was picked up a small number of times. The J gene is TRBJ2-3, the V gene TRBV20-1; D is uncertain. This CDR3 spans 12 amino acids. The germline gives CDR1 DFQATT, CDR2 SNEGSKA (reference sequence). The V end was cut by 5 bases, the J end by 4 bases, with 10 bases between. The CDR3 bases are TGCAGTGCTTCGGGTCCGCCAGATACGCAGTATTTT. This codes for CSASGPPDTQYF.

Relative to its sample, this clonotype is medium-sized. The chain joins TRBV19 to TRBJ1-5; 8 positions agree with TRBD1. The J segment lost 0 bases and the V segment lost 7 bases, leaving 11 bases of the junction unmatched. The CDR3 contains 17 residues. CDR1 and CDR2 from the germline V gene are LNHDA and SQIVND (reference sequence). CDR3 amino acids: CASKTRQGNYSNQPQHF. For the CDR3, the DNA is TGTGCCAGTAAGACGAGACAGGGGAACTATAGCAATCAGCCCCAGCATTTT.

J is TRBJ2-3 and V is TRBV19, with D unresolved. CDR3 length: 15 residues. Germline V gene data show CDR1 as LNHDA and CDR2 as SQIVND (reference sequence). Deletions cut 6 bases from V and 0 bases from J, with 13 bases between. The CDR3 nucleotides are TGTGCCAGTAGCCTCTACACAGACAGCACAGATACGCAGTATTTT. This gives the protein CASSLYTDSTDTQYF.

The chain combines TRBV20-1 with TRBJ1-1; D remains unclear. Looked up from germline, CDR1 is DFQATT and CDR2 is SNEGSKA (reference sequence). The CDR3 has 12 residues. Deletions cut 4 bases from V and 1 base from J, with 7 bases between. This CDR3 is CSATQANTEAFF. CDR3 bases: TGCAGTGCTACCCAGGCGAACACTGAAGCTTTCTTT.

The CDR3, as DNA: TGTGCCAGCAGCCAAGTGACTAGCGGGAGGAACACCGGGGAGCTGTTTTTT. This sequence encodes CASSQVTSGRNTGELFF. This chain connects TRBV4-2 to TRBJ2-2; 12 nucleotides agree with TRBD2. The CDR3 has 17 amino acids. The trim removed 1 base at V and 1 base at J, leaving 1 base unmatched. CDR1 and CDR2 (germline): LGHNA, YNFKEQ.

V usage is TRBV20-1 and J usage is TRBJ2-5; D gene uncertain. The CDR3 loop spans 11 amino acids. Germline V CDR1 and CDR2: DFQATT, SNEGSKA (reference sequence). The V end was cut by 0 bases, the J end by 8 bases, with 7 bases between. CDR3 nucleotide sequence: TGCAGTGCTAGAGATCGGCAAACCCAGTACTTC. Its protein product is CSARDRQTQYF.